The clone carrying this T cell receptor beta chain was counted at least ten times. From germline, CDR1 is LGHNA and CDR2 YSLEER. Trimming at V came to 0 bases and at J to 7 bases, leaving 7 bases not matched to a gene. The CDR3 extends over 15 amino acids. The entry originates in a study of blood T cells in healthy people across ages. As for the study in general: Using template switching, researchers captured about one barcoded beta molecule for each two T cells.

For the second PCR, which ran for roughly 6 to 12 cycles, a sample-barcoded 5' primer and a J-beta primer mix were used. TCRdb redid the calling of the 5' RACE reads with MiXCR, one entry per CDR3 protein. Here the sample spans 600,000 or so distinct CDR3 sequences, under 30% being singletons. The gene calls are TRBV4-3 and TRBJ1-1, with 8 bases lining up with TRBD1. The TCR comes from an elderly woman in good health. Sequencing was carried out using blood. For the CDR3, the DNA is TGCGCCAGCAGCCAAGAGGTAGGACAGGGCTTTGAAGCTTTCTTT. It is translated as CASSQEVGQGFEAFF.